These 14 T cell receptor beta chains were sequenced from one sample in a study of CD8 T cells in ankylosing spondylitis. Each CDR3 protein is one row after TCRdb ran MiXCR on the 5' RACE reads. The table records a few hundred thousand distinct CDR3 sequences, 18% of them present only once. The source material was blood, either unsorted or a sorted T cell fraction (not recorded which). Every receptor here comes from a male donor with ankylosing spondylitis or in good health (not recorded which).

At least ten counts were recorded for this clonotype. The CDR3 DNA reads as TGTGCCAGCAGCTCGACAGGGGTGACTAATGAAAAACTGTTTTTT. Amino acid sequence: CASSSTGVTNEKLFF. The chain recombines TRBV11-2 with TRBJ1-4; 8 positions agree with TRBD1. With V trimmed by 4 bases and J by 2 bases, 3 bases remained unmatched. From germline, CDR1 is SGHAT and CDR2 FQNNGV. This CDR3 is 15 amino acids long.

There are many counts of this clonotype. V usage is TRBV9 and J usage is TRBJ1-2; no definite D call. The CDR3 spans 12 residues. V was trimmed by 0 bases and J by 4 bases, leaving 4 bases between them. Germline V lookup: CDR1 SGDLS, CDR2 YYNGEE. CDR3 amino acids: CASSVDSYGYTF. The DNA of the CDR3 is TGTGCCAGCAGCGTAGACAGCTATGGCTACACCTTC.

This chain links TRBV5-1 with TRBJ2-2; tentatively, D is TRBD1 (6 bases). Germline assignment: CDR1 SGHRS and CDR2 YFSETQ. V lost 3 bases and J lost 4, with 10 bases in between. The CDR3 is made up of 14 amino acids. CDR3 sequence: CASSWTDSTGELFF. In DNA, the CDR3 is TGCGCCAGCAGCTGGACGGACAGCACCGGGGAGCTGTTTTTT.

This clonotype has at least ten counts. The V gene is TRBV29-1, the J gene TRBJ2-2, with 10 bases matching TRBD2. The germline CDR1 and CDR2 sequences are SQVTM and ANQGSEA. This CDR3 has 16 residues. J gave up 4 bases and V 4 bases, and 9 bases lay outside the gene matches. CDR3 DNA: TGCAGCGTTGGGGGCCTTAGCGGGAGGCCCACCGGGGAGCTGTTTTTT. This translates into CSVGGLSGRPTGELFF.

Only a few counts were recorded for this clonotype. The V call is TRBV12-3 or TRBV12-4, the J call TRBJ1-1; D is unresolved. The germline V and J ends were trimmed by 3 bases and 7 bases, with 9 bases remaining between them. This CDR3 spans 12 amino acids. Here the CDR3 reads CASSFGYGEAFF. CDR3 DNA sequence: TGTGCCAGCAGTTTTGGGTACGGTGAAGCTTTCTTT.

This clonotype appeared a few times. V and J are TRBV7-9 and TRBJ2-5, with D unresolved. The CDR3 extends over 13 amino acids. V lost 1 base and J lost 5, with 8 bases in between. Germline-derived CDR1 and CDR2 are SEHNR and FQNEAQ (reference sequence). As DNA, the CDR3 is TGTGCCAGCAGCTTAGGGCAGGAGGAGACCCAGTACTTC. Protein product: CASSLGQEETQYF. Based on the CDR3 plus reference TRBV7-9 and TRBJ2-5, the full variable domain is DTGVSQNPRHKITKRGQNVTFRCDPISEHNRLYWYRQTLGQGPEFLTYFQNEAQLEKSRLLSDRFSAERPKGSFSTLEIQRTEQGDSAMYLCASSLGQEETQYFGPGTRLLVL.

This clonotype has just a few counts. The J gene is TRBJ2-1, the V gene TRBV27; D remains ambiguous. The ends were cut back, 7 bases at V and 10 bases at J, with 14 bases in the middle. Germline V gives CDR1 MNHEY, CDR2 SMNVEV (reference sequence). The CDR3 has 12 amino acids. CDR3 residues: CASTTLLGEQFF. The CDR3 bases are TGTGCCAGCACTACGCTATTGGGGGAGCAGTTCTTC.

The sample holds a few counts of this clonotype. The rearrangement uses TRBV4-3 and TRBJ2-1, with D possibly being TRBD2 (5 bases). The V gene's germline CDR1 is LGHNA and CDR2 YSLEER. Deletions cut 2 bases from V and 2 bases from J, with 10 bases between. This CDR3 region has 15 residues. The CDR3 reads CASSQLRGPYNEQFF. DNA for the CDR3: TGCGCCAGCAGCCAATTGAGAGGGCCCTACAATGAGCAGTTCTTC.

The V gene is TRBV20-1, the J gene TRBJ2-7, with 7 bases identical to TRBD2. The length of the CDR3 is 16 residues. V dropped 0 bases and J dropped 2; count of bases not matched to a gene: 10. Germline V gives CDR1 DFQATT, CDR2 SNEGSKA (reference sequence). CDR3 protein: CSARDPLADLPYEQYF. DNA of the CDR3: TGCAGTGCTAGAGATCCGCTAGCGGACCTACCCTACGAGCAGTACTTC.

V and J are TRBV6-5 and TRBJ2-7, with D possibly TRBD1 on 6 matching bases. The CDR3 is 15 amino acids. The ends were cut back, 4 bases at V and 0 bases at J, with 13 bases in the middle. The V gene's germline CDR1 is MNHEY and CDR2 SVGAGI. The CDR3 bases are TGTGCCAGCAGTTCCGGACAGCGAACCTCCTACGAGCAGTACTTC. Its protein product is CASSSGQRTSYEQYF.

Only a few counts were recorded for this clonotype. This chain uses TRBV29-1 with TRBJ2-2, with D perhaps being TRBD1 or TRBD2 (5 bases each). V was trimmed by 6 bases and J by 9 bases, leaving 8 bases between them. Per germline, CDR1 SQVTM and CDR2 ANQGSEA. The CDR3 loop spans 10 amino acids. CDR3 amino acids: CSVRDRELFF. In DNA form, the CDR3 reads TGCAGCGTCCGGGACCGGGAGCTGTTTTTT.

The chain uses TRBV28 and TRBJ2-3, with 8 bases that match TRBD1. Looked up from germline, CDR1 is MDHEN and CDR2 is SYDVKM. The CDR3 runs to 17 residues. V gave up 2 bases and J gave up 2 bases; unmatched junction bases: 9. CDR3 amino acids: CASSLQQGTGDTDTQYF. The CDR3 nucleotides are TGTGCCAGCAGTTTACAGCAGGGGACAGGAGACACAGATACGCAGTATTTT.

This clonotype occurred a few times. V usage is TRBV29-1 and J usage is TRBJ1-1; no definite D call. The germline CDR1 and CDR2 sequences are SQVTM and ANQGSEA. CDR3 length equals 16 residues. The V gene lost 0 bases and the J gene lost 4 bases, with 18 bases spanning the gap. The CDR3 here is CSVEEGPYKSSTEAFF. CDR3 sequence (DNA): TGCAGCGTTGAAGAGGGCCCCTACAAATCTTCCACTGAAGCTTTCTTT.

This chain connects TRBV9 to TRBJ2-1; no clear D. V shed 3 bases and J shed 6 bases, with 13 bases lying between them. The CDR3 covers 14 residues. Per germline, CDR1 SGDLS and CDR2 YYNGEE. This chain's CDR3 is CASSENLGFNEQFF. Written as DNA, the CDR3 is TGTGCCAGCAGCGAAAACCTAGGTTTCAATGAGCAGTTCTTC. The variable domain in full, completed from reference TRBV9 and TRBJ2-1, reads DSGVTQTPKHLITATGQRVTLRCSPRSGDLSVYWYQQSLDQGLQFLIQYYNGEERAKGNILERFSAQQFPDLHSELNLSSLELGDSALYFCASSENLGFNEQFFGPGTRLTVL.